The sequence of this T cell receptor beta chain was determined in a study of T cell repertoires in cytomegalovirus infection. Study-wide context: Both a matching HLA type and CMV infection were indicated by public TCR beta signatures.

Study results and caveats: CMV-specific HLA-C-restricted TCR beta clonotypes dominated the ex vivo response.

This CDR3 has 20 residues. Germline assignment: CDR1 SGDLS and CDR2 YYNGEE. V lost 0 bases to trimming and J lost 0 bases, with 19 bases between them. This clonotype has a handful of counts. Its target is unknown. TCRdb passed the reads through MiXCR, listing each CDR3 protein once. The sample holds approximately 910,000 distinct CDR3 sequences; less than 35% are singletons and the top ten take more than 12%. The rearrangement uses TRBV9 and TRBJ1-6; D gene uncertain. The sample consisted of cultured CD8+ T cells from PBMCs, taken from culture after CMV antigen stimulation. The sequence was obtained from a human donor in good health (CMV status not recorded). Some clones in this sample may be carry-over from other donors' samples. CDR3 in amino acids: CASSVGAEVASSSYNSPLHF. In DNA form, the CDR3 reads TGTGCCAGCAGCGTAGGGGCCGAGGTGGCGTCTAGCTCCTATAATTCACCCCTCCACTTT.